What follows are 3 T cell receptor beta chains derived from one specimen sequenced in a study of OX40 agonist ivuxolimab in advanced cancers. Produced via immunoSEQ multiplex PCR; TCRdb's table is partial and in-frame only. The table records more than 65,000 clones, around four fifths of them present only once. The material was CD4+ or CD8+ T cells sorted from blood, obtained in a trial of the OX40 agonist ivuxolimab. Receptors were obtained from an adult with an advanced solid tumor such as melanoma, head and neck, liver or kidney cancer.

The chain uses TRBV18 and TRBJ2-1, with D perhaps matching TRBD2 (5 bases). This CDR3 is built from 15 residues. V lost 0 bases to trimming and J lost 4 bases, with 10 bases between them. From germline, CDR1 is KGHSH and CDR2 LQKENI. The CDR3 reads CASSPPGGSYNEQFF. The DNA of the CDR3 is TGTGCCAGCTCACCACCGGGCGGGTCATACAATGAGCAGTTCTTC.

The V call is TRBV11-2, the J call TRBJ2-2; D remains unclear. The V gene's germline CDR1 is SGHAT and CDR2 FQNNGV. The V gene lost 3 bases and the J gene lost 5 bases, with 4 bases spanning the gap. The CDR3 spans 12 residues. The CDR3 sequence: CASSLVTGELFF. For the CDR3, the DNA is TGTGCCAGCAGCTTGGTTACCGGGGAGCTGTTTTTT. The complete variable domain, with remaining parts taken from reference TRBV11-2 and TRBJ2-2, reads EAGVAQSPRYKIIEKRQSVAFWCNPISGHATLYWYQQILGQGPKLLIQFQNNGVVDDSQLPKDRFSAERLKGVDSTLKIQPAKLEDSAVYLCASSLVTGELFFGEGSRLTVL.

In its sample, this clone was seen a few times. The genes are TRBV5-4 and TRBJ2-2; TRBD1 matches at 8 bases. The ends lost 4 bases at V and 6 bases at J; junction bases unmatched: 8. The CDR3 sequence is 15 residues long. Germline-derived CDR1 and CDR2 are SGHNT and YYREEE (reference sequence). The DNA of the CDR3 is TGTGCCAGCAGCCAGACAGGGGCGGTCGCCGGGGAGCTGTTTTTT. It translates to CASSQTGAVAGELFF.